The clone carrying this T cell receptor beta chain was seen just once. This specimen belongs to a study of blood T cell repertoires in COVID-19. Sequencing was performed with immunoSEQ multiplex PCR; in TCRdb, only in-frame clones are kept and a portion is missing. The sample records under 30,000 clones, around 87% being singletons. Germline assignment: CDR1 LNHNV and CDR2 YYDKDF (reference sequence). Trimming took off 0 bases at V and 4 bases at J, with 9 bases between the two ends. The length of the CDR3 is 14 residues. This TCR was sampled from a human donor with active COVID-19. The donor label of this sample is uncertain. Sequenced material: peripheral blood. The chain carries TRBV15 and TRBJ1-2, with unresolved D. The CDR3 loop is CATSRDWASYGYTF. CDR3 nucleotide sequence: TGTGCCACCAGCAGAGATTGGGCGAGCTATGGCTACACCTTC.